The source of this T cell receptor beta chain is a study of blood T cell repertoires in COVID-19. Looking at the study overall: Samples of COVID-19 (acute and convalescent) were obtained from the United States, Italy and Spain. PBMCs, B-cell-depleted T cells, or T cells provided the cDNA or gDNA that made up the material.

Trimming removed 3 bases from V and 6 bases from J; junction bases left unmatched: 7. Germline CDR1 is SGDLS and CDR2 is YYNGEE. The CDR3 extends over 15 amino acids. In the original processing: Researchers report that nucleated cell counts were estimated from reference gene primer amplification. Only in-frame clones appear in the TCRdb table, and some are missing; sequencing was by immunoSEQ multiplex PCR. V and J calls and clone size come straight from that table; D and trimming were deduced from the DNA. The repertoire has 150,000 to 200,000 clones, approximately 88% of them found once; the top ten carry approximately 7%.

Material for sequencing was peripheral blood. This chain links TRBV9 with TRBJ2-7; 12 bases line up with TRBD2. This sequence was found in a man between 40 and 49 years old with acute or convalescent COVID-19. The CDR3 loop is CASSALAGGRSEQYF. The CDR3 nucleotides read TGTGCCAGCAGCGCGCTAGCGGGGGGGAGATCCGAGCAGTACTTC.